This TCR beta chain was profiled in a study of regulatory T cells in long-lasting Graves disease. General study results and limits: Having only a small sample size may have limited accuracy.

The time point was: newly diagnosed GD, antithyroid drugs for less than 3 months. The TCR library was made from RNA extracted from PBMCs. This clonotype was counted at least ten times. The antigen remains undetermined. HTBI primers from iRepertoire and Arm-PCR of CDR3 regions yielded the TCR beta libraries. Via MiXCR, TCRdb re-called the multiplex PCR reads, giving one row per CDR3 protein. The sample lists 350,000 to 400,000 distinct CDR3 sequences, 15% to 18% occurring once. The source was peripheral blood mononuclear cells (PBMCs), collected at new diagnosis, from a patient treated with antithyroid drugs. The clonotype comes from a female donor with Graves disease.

This CDR3 reads CASNSGPNYGYTF. The CDR3, as DNA: TGTGCCAGCAACTCAGGGCCTAACTATGGCTACACCTTC. This rearrangement joins TRBV7-9 to TRBJ1-2; a weak D match, TRBD1 (5 bases). CDR3 length: 13 amino acids. V lost 7 bases, J lost 0 bases, and 9 bases lay in between. Germline V lookup: CDR1 SEHNR, CDR2 FQNEAQ (reference sequence). Full variable domain (remainder filled in from reference TRBV7-9 and TRBJ1-2): DTGVSQNPRHKITKRGQNVTFRCDPISEHNRLYWYRQTLGQGPEFLTYFQNEAQLEKSRLLSDRFSAERPKGSFSTLEIQRTEQGDSAMYLCASNSGPNYGYTFGSGTRLTVV.